This T cell receptor beta chain comes out of a study of patients and donors after allogeneic stem cell transplantation. TCRdb redid the calling of the RT-PCR reads with MiXCR, one entry per CDR3 protein. Of about 24,000 distinct CDR3 sequences listed, around 40% are singletons. The CDR3 has 16 amino acids. V lost 2 bases, J lost 5 bases, and 11 bases stayed unmatched. From germline, CDR1 is SGHRS and CDR2 YFSETQ. This sequence joins TRBV5-1 and TRBJ2-7, with TRBD1 matching over 9 bases. The receptor comes from a human donor who was either an allogeneic HSCT recipient or a stem cell or donor lymphocyte infusion donor (not recorded which). It is not recorded whose cells these are; they may come from a transplant donor. Material: blood, either unsorted or a sorted T cell fraction (not recorded which). As DNA, the CDR3 is TGCGCCAGCAGCTTCCCGAGGGACAGGGAGATTGACGAGCAGTACTTC. This encodes CASSFPRDREIDEQYF.